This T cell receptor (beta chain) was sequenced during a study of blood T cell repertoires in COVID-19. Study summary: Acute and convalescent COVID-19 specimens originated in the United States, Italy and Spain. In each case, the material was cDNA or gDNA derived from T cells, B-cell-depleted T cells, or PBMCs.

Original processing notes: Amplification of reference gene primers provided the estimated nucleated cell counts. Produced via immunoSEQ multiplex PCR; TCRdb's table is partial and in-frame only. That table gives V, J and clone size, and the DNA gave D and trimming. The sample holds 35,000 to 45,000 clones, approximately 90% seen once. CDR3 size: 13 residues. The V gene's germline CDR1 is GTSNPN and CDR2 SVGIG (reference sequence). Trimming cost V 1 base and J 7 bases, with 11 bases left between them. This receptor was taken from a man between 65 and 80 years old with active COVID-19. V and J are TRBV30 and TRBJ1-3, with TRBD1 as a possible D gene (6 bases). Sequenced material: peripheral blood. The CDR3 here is CAWSGGGANTIYF. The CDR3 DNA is TGTGCCTGGAGTGGGGGGGGCGCGAACACCATATATTTT.